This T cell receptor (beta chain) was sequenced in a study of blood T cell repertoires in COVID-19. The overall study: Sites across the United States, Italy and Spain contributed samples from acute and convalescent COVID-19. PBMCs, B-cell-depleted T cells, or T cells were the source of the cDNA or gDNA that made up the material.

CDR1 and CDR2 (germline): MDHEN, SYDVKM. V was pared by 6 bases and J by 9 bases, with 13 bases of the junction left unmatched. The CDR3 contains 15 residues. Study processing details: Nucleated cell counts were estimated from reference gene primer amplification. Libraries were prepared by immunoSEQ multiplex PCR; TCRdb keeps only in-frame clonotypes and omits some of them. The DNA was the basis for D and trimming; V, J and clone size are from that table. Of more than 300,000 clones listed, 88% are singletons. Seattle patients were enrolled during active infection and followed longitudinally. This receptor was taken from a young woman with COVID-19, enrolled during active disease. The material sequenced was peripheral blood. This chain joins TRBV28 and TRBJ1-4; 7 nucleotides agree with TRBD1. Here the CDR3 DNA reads TGTGCCAGCAGCTTCAGGGGGATATTAATGAAAAAACTGTTTTTT. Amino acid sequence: CASSFRGILMKKLFF. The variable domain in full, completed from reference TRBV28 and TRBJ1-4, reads DVKVTQSSRYLVKRTGEKVFLECVQDMDHENMFWYRQDPGLGLRLIYFSYDVKMKEKGDIPEGYSVSREKKERFSLILESASTNQTSMYLCASSFRGILMKKLFFGSGTQLSVL.